The 5 T cell receptor beta chains presented below share a single source sample, sequenced in a study of PD-1 blockade in classical Hodgkin lymphoma. Profiling relied on immunoSEQ multiplex PCR, and the TCRdb table lists in-frame clones only, not all of them. The repertoire holds over 3,000 clones, with roughly 70% as singletons. Time point here: cycle 4 day 1 (C4D1), after more than five weeks of nivolumab. Following autologous stem cell transplantation, relapse occurred in every patient, and exposure to brentuximab vedotin varied. Material: peripheral blood mononuclear cells (PBMCs), obtained before the fourth cycle of nivolumab. These receptors were collected from a human donor with classical Hodgkin lymphoma.

The rearrangement joins TRBV23-1 to TRBJ1-1; D ambiguous. TRBV23-1 is known as an ORF, though its function is uncertain. The CDR3 contains 16 residues. V was shortened by 0 bases and J by 3 bases, with 14 bases between the two germline ends. The CDR3 protein is CASSQSGKPLDTEAFF. CDR3 in DNA: TGCGCCAGCAGTCAATCAGGGAAACCTTTAGACACTGAAGCTTTCTTT.

This clone was detected only a few times. The CDR3 DNA reads TGTGCCAGCAGCAGGGGGAGTTCCTACAATGAGCAGTTCTTC. Translating gives CASSRGSSYNEQFF. The chain has TRBV7-3 and TRBJ2-1; maybe TRBD1 (6 bases). The V gene's germline CDR1 is SGHTA and CDR2 FQGTGA. V lost 5 bases to trimming and J lost 1 base, with 9 bases between them. The CDR3 contains 14 residues.

Only a few counts were recorded for this clone. The chain uses TRBV30 and TRBJ2-7, with no clear D. CDR1 and CDR2 (germline): GTSNPN, SVGIG (reference sequence). V dropped 3 bases and J dropped 9 bases, with 12 bases sitting between them. This CDR3 has 11 residues. CDR3 loop: CAWRMGVGQYF. For the CDR3, the DNA is TGTGCCTGGAGGATGGGCGTTGGGCAGTACTTC.

This clone was picked up a small number of times. The chain carries TRBV19 and TRBJ1-1; D possibly corresponds to TRBD1 (5 bases). Germline CDR1 is LNHDA and CDR2 is SQIVND (reference sequence). Trimming removed 6 bases from V and 6 bases from J, with 11 bases in between. The CDR3 runs to 12 residues. The CDR3 protein is CASSPMGAEAFF. The CDR3 DNA reads TGTGCCAGTAGCCCTATGGGGGCTGAAGCTTTCTTT.

The chain recombines TRBV12-5 with TRBJ1-1; a possible D gene is TRBD1 (5 bases). This CDR3 is 14 amino acids long. Looked up from germline, CDR1 is LGHNT and CDR2 is FRNRAP. V dropped 6 bases and J dropped 2 bases, with 13 bases sitting between them. In DNA, the CDR3 is TGTGCTAGTGGCTTCGCCCGGGACAACACTGAAGCTTTCTTT. Protein product: CASGFARDNTEAFF.